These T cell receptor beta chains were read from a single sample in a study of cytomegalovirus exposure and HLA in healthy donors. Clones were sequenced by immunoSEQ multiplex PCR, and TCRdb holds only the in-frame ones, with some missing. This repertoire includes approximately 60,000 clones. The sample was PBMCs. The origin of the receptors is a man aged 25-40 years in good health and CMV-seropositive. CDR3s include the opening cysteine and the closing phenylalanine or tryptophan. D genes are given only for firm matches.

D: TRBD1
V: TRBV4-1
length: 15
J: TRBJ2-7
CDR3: CASSQPGQGLYEQYF
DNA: TGCGCCAGCAGCCAACCGGGACAGGGTCTATACGAGCAGTACTTC

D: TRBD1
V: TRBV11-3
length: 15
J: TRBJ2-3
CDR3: CASSLAGRGRDTQYF
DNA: TGTGCCAGCAGCTTAGCTGGCAGGGGGCGAGATACGCAGTATTTT

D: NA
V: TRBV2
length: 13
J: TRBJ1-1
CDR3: CASSEARMTGAFF
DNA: TGTGCCAGCAGTGAAGCGAGAATGACTGGAGCTTTCTTT

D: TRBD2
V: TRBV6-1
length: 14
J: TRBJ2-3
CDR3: CASYRGGVSDTQYF
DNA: TGTGCCAGCTACCGCGGGGGAGTGTCAGATACGCAGTATTTT

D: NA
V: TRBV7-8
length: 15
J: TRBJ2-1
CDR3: CASSPGAGNYNEQFF
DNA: TGTGCCAGCAGCCCAGGGGCGGGTAATTACAATGAGCAGTTCTTC

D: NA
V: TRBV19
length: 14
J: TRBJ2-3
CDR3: CASSIGGTADTQYF
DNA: TGTGCCAGTAGTATAGGAGGCACCGCAGATACGCAGTATTTT

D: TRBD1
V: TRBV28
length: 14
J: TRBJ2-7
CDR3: CASSFGTGVIEQYF
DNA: TGTGCCAGCAGTTTTGGGACAGGGGTTATCGAGCAGTACTTC

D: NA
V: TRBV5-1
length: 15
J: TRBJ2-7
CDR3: CASSLTGQGAYEQYF
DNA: TGCGCCAGCAGCTTGACGGGACAAGGAGCCTACGAGCAGTACTTC

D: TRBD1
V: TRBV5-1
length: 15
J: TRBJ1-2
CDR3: CASSSDATGTYGYTF
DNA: TGCGCCAGCAGCTCCGACGCGACAGGGACCTATGGCTACACCTTC

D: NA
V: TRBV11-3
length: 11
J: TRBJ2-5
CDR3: CARSRRETQYF
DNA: TGTGCCAGAAGTCGCCGGGAGACCCAGTACTTC

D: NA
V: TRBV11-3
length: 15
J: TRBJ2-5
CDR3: CASRGLAVGQETQYF
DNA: TGTGCCAGCAGGGGACTTGCGGTTGGGCAAGAGACCCAGTACTTC

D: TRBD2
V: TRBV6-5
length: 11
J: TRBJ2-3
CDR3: CASRAGGHKYF
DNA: TGTGCCAGCAGAGCGGGGGGGCACAAGTATTTT

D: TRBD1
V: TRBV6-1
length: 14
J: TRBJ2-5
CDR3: CAIKTGAHQETQYF
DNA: TGTGCCATCAAGACAGGGGCCCACCAAGAGACCCAGTACTTC

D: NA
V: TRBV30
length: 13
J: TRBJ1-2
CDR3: CAWREASNYGYTF
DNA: TGTGCCTGGAGAGAGGCGTCTAACTATGGCTACACCTTC

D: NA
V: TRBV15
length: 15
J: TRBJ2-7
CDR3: CATKPPGARSYEQYF
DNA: TGTGCCACCAAGCCCCCAGGGGCCCGCTCCTACGAGCAGTACTTC

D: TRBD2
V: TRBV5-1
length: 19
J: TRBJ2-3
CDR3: CASSPHPGTSLRSPDTQYF
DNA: TGCGCCAGCAGCCCCCATCCCGGGACTAGCCTTAGGTCTCCAGATACGCAGTATTTT

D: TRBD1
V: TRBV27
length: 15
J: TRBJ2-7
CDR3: CASSLGTGGAYEQYF
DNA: TGTGCCAGCAGTTTAGGCACAGGGGGCGCCTACGAGCAGTACTTC

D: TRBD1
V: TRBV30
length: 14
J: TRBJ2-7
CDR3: CAWKTGSGTYEQYF
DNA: TGTGCCTGGAAGACAGGGTCTGGGACCTACGAGCAGTACTTC

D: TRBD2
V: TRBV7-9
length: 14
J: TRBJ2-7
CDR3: CASSPGGGSYEQYF
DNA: TGTGCCAGCAGCCCAGGCGGGGGAAGCTACGAGCAGTACTTC

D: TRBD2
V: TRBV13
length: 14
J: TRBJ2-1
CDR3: CASGLAGGYNEQFF
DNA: TGTGCCAGCGGACTAGCGGGGGGTTACAATGAGCAGTTCTTC

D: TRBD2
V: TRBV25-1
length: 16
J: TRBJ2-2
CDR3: CASLGLAGENTGELFF
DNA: TGTGCCAGCCTCGGACTAGCGGGGGAGAACACCGGGGAGCTGTTTTTT

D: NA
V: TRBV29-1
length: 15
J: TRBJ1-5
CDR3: CSAPRGGRPNQPQHF
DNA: TGCAGCGCACCTAGGGGAGGGAGGCCCAATCAGCCCCAGCATTTT

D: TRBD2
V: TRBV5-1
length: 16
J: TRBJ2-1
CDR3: CASSPDGGGLKEEQFF
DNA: TGCGCCAGCAGCCCGGACGGGGGAGGGTTAAAAGAGGAGCAGTTCTTC